This is a list of T cell receptor beta chains from one sample in a study of vaccination effects on CD4 cells after COVID-19. Their recognized antigens are unknown. Method: immunoSEQ multiplex PCR; TCRdb's copy keeps in-frame clones and lacks some. This sample has tens of thousands of clones, with 55% to 85% found just once. The material sequenced was CD4+ T cells from PBMCs cultured with HCoV-NL63 spike peptides, taken after COVID-19 vaccination. These receptors came from a human donor who received a COVID-19 vaccine. Each CDR3 is given with its conserved first and last residue. The D gene is left open where the match is weak. Where a row states a size, it is once, few, many or the class of an expanded clone; other rows omit it.

d_call: TRBD2; clone_size: once; j_call: TRBJ2-2; v_call: TRBV10-3; cdr3_nt: TGTGCCATCAAGGGGGCGGGGGGGCGAGACACCGGGGAGCTGTTTTTT; cdr3_aa: CAIKGAGGRDTGELFF
d_call: .; clone_size: .; j_call: TRBJ1-3; v_call: TRBV27; cdr3_nt: TGTGCCAGCAGACAGGGAGCGGGTAACACCATATATTTT; cdr3_aa: CASRQGAGNTIYF
d_call: .; clone_size: .; j_call: TRBJ2-3; v_call: TRBV9; cdr3_nt: TGTGCCAGCAGCCCCCGGGGCACAGATACGCAGTATTTT; cdr3_aa: CASSPRGTDTQYF
d_call: .; clone_size: .; j_call: TRBJ2-7; v_call: TRBV28; cdr3_nt: TGTGCCAGCATTTCTGAGGGAAGGGACTCCTACGAGCAGTACTTC; cdr3_aa: CASISEGRDSYEQYF
d_call: TRBD2; clone_size: few; j_call: TRBJ2-1; v_call: TRBV29-1; cdr3_nt: TGCAGCGTTCGGGGACGGGAGGGCGAGTTCAATGAGCAGTTCTTC; cdr3_aa: CSVRGREGEFNEQFF
d_call: TRBD2; clone_size: .; j_call: TRBJ2-5; v_call: TRBV7-9; cdr3_nt: TGTGCCAGCAGCGTTAGCGGGGGGGCCTTCCAAGAGACCCAGTACTTC; cdr3_aa: CASSVSGGAFQETQYF
d_call: .; clone_size: .; j_call: TRBJ1-2; v_call: TRBV6-1; cdr3_nt: TGTGCCAGCAGTGAAGTTGGGACCCACTATGGCTACACCTTC; cdr3_aa: CASSEVGTHYGYTF
d_call: .; clone_size: few; j_call: TRBJ1-4; v_call: TRBV5-1; cdr3_nt: TGCGCCAGCAGCTTGGTTTCTTTTCGTCCAGGAACTTATGCAACTAATGAAAAACTGTTTTTT; cdr3_aa: CASSLVSFRPGTYATNEKLFF
d_call: TRBD1; clone_size: .; j_call: TRBJ2-5; v_call: TRBV9; cdr3_nt: TGTGCCAGCAGCACCCGACAGGGGCGGGAGACCCAGTACTTC; cdr3_aa: CASSTRQGRETQYF
d_call: .; clone_size: .; j_call: TRBJ2-5; v_call: TRBV24-1; cdr3_nt: TGTGCCACCAGTGTTAGCGAAGAGACCCAGTACTTC; cdr3_aa: CATSVSEETQYF
d_call: .; clone_size: few; j_call: TRBJ2-2; v_call: TRBV7-9; cdr3_nt: TGTGCCAGCAGCTTTGGAGGCACCGGGGAGCTGTTTTTT; cdr3_aa: CASSFGGTGELFF
d_call: .; clone_size: few; j_call: TRBJ1-4; v_call: TRBV19; cdr3_nt: TGTGCCAGTAGTCTGGGCAGTTATAATGAAAAACTGTTTTTT; cdr3_aa: CASSLGSYNEKLFF
d_call: .; clone_size: few; j_call: TRBJ1-3; v_call: TRBV19; cdr3_nt: TGTGCCAGTAGTGCACAGGGACTTGGAAACACCATATATTTT; cdr3_aa: CASSAQGLGNTIYF
d_call: .; clone_size: few; j_call: TRBJ2-7; v_call: TRBV7-9; cdr3_nt: TGTGCCAGCAGCAACCCGGGCAGAGCCTACGAGCAGTACTTC; cdr3_aa: CASSNPGRAYEQYF
d_call: .; clone_size: few; j_call: TRBJ1-2; v_call: TRBV6-5; cdr3_nt: TGTGCCAGCAGAGCTCCAGACAGGTTCTATGGCTACACCTTC; cdr3_aa: CASRAPDRFYGYTF
d_call: TRBD2; clone_size: .; j_call: TRBJ2-3; v_call: TRBV5-1; cdr3_nt: TGCGCCAGCAGCCGGGGACTAGCGCAAAGCACAGATACGCAGTATTTT; cdr3_aa: CASSRGLAQSTDTQYF
d_call: TRBD1; clone_size: .; j_call: TRBJ1-6; v_call: TRBV6-2/TRBV6-3; cdr3_nt: TGTGCCAGCAGTTACTACGGGACAGGGAGGAATTCACCCCTCCACTTT; cdr3_aa: CASSYYGTGRNSPLHF
d_call: .; clone_size: .; j_call: TRBJ1-5; v_call: TRBV12-3/TRBV12-4; cdr3_nt: TGTGCCAGCAGTTTACGGGGGGGACAGCCCCAGCATTTT; cdr3_aa: CASSLRGGQPQHF
d_call: .; clone_size: .; j_call: TRBJ2-1; v_call: TRBV21-1; cdr3_nt: TGTGCCAGCAGCACTTCCCCAGGGAAGCGCATTGAGCAGTTCTTC; cdr3_aa: CASSTSPGKRIEQFF
d_call: .; clone_size: .; j_call: TRBJ1-4; v_call: TRBV6-1; cdr3_nt: TGTGCCAGCAGTGACGACCACCTACTAACTAATGAAAAACTGTTTTTT; cdr3_aa: CASSDDHLLTNEKLFF
d_call: .; clone_size: .; j_call: TRBJ1-2; v_call: TRBV19; cdr3_nt: TGTGCCAGTAGTCCCCTGGGACAAGTTACCATTGGCTACACCTTC; cdr3_aa: CASSPLGQVTIGYTF
d_call: .; clone_size: .; j_call: TRBJ2-3; v_call: TRBV6-5; cdr3_nt: TGTGCCAGCACCCCCCCTGGGACAGATACGCAGTATTTT; cdr3_aa: CASTPPGTDTQYF
d_call: TRBD1; clone_size: few; j_call: TRBJ1-2; v_call: TRBV5-6; cdr3_nt: TGTGCCAGCAGCTTACTCACCGGGACAGGGGAGGGCTACACCTTC; cdr3_aa: CASSLLTGTGEGYTF
d_call: .; clone_size: .; j_call: TRBJ1-6; v_call: TRBV14; cdr3_nt: TGTGCCAGCAGCCTGACGGGCGGTAATTCACCCCTCCACTTT; cdr3_aa: CASSLTGGNSPLHF
d_call: .; clone_size: .; j_call: TRBJ1-5; v_call: TRBV6-1; cdr3_nt: TGTGCCAGCAGTGATAATAGCAATCAGCCCCAGCATTTT; cdr3_aa: CASSDNSNQPQHF
d_call: TRBD1; clone_size: .; j_call: TRBJ1-2; v_call: TRBV18; cdr3_nt: TGTGCCAGCTCCCCTCTCCTTGGACAGGGAATGGAAGGCTACACCTTC; cdr3_aa: CASSPLLGQGMEGYTF
d_call: TRBD2; clone_size: .; j_call: TRBJ2-3; v_call: TRBV18; cdr3_nt: TGTGCCAGCTCCCGAGCGGGGAGAACAGATACGCAGTATTTT; cdr3_aa: CASSRAGRTDTQYF
d_call: TRBD2; clone_size: .; j_call: TRBJ2-5; v_call: TRBV10-3; cdr3_nt: TGTGCCATCAGTGAGAGCGGGACGCAAGAGACCCAGTACTTC; cdr3_aa: CAISESGTQETQYF